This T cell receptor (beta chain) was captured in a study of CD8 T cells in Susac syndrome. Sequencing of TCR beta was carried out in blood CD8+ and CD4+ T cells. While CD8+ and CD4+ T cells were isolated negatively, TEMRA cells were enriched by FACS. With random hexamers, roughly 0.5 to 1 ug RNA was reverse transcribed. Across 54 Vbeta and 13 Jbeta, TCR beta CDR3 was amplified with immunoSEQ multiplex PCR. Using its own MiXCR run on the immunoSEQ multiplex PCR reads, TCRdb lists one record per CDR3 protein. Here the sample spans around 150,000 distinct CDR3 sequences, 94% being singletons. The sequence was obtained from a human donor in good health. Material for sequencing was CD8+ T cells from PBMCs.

The CDR3, as DNA: TGTGCCAGCAGTTTTTCGGGGGAGCAGTACTTC. Translated, it gives CASSFSGEQYF. V gene TRBV27 combines with J gene TRBJ2-7, with a tentative D call TRBD2 (5 bases). Deletions cut 3 bases from V and 7 bases from J, with 7 bases between. In germline, CDR1 is MNHEY, CDR2 SMNVEV (reference sequence). This CDR3 contains 11 residues.